The 7 T cell receptor beta chains listed next were all sequenced from one sample in a study of blood T cell repertoires in COVID-19. Measured with immunoSEQ multiplex PCR; TCRdb has only the in-frame clones, and not every one. The top ten hold about 8.5% of the sample, which has about 300,000 clones, roughly 90% seen once. The specimen sequenced was peripheral blood. These TCRs come from a man aged 18-30 years with active or convalescent COVID-19.

The chain combines TRBV12-5 with TRBJ1-5, with D maybe TRBD1 (5 bases). Germline V lookup: CDR1 LGHNT, CDR2 FRNRAP. Trimming pared 1 base from V and 7 bases from J, leaving 8 bases between. This CDR3 is built from 13 residues. CDR3 in DNA: TGTGCTAGTGGTTTGGAGGGGCGACAGCCCCAGCATTTT. Translated: CASGLEGRQPQHF. The variable domain in full, completed from reference TRBV12-5 and TRBJ1-5, reads DARVTQTPRHKVTEMGQEVTMRCQPILGHNTVFWYRQTMMQGLELLAYFRNRAPLDDSGMPKDRFSAEMPDATLATLKIQPSEPRDSAVYFCASGLEGRQPQHFGDGTRLSIL.

The V gene is TRBV19, the J gene TRBJ2-2, with 7 bases that match TRBD1. Germline V lookup: CDR1 LNHDA, CDR2 SQIVND (reference sequence). This CDR3 has 17 amino acids. Trimming removed 1 base from V and 5 bases from J; junction bases left unmatched: 10. The CDR3 here is CASSIGKNRGPTGELFF. As DNA, the CDR3 is TGTGCCAGTAGTATAGGAAAGAACAGGGGTCCAACCGGGGAGCTGTTTTTT.

This clone was recorded a few times. The chain couples TRBV5-1 to TRBJ1-1; D may be TRBD1 (5 bases). There are 15 residues in the CDR3. In germline, CDR1 is SGHRS, CDR2 YFSETQ. V was pared by 0 bases and J by 4 bases, with 13 bases between. CDR3 protein: CASSLGQQGSTEAFF. CDR3 sequence (DNA): TGCGCCAGCAGCTTGGGGCAGCAGGGTTCCACTGAAGCTTTCTTT.

The chain uses TRBV6-1 and TRBJ2-5; 8 bases agree with TRBD2. Germline V lookup: CDR1 MNHNS, CDR2 SASEGT. This CDR3 is built from 20 residues. V lost 3 bases, J lost 2 bases, and 20 bases stayed unmatched. In nucleotides, the CDR3 is TGTGCCAGCAGTGAGGAGTCCCCAGGGGCGGGAGGACACGATCAAGAGACCCAGTACTTC. Encoded protein: CASSEESPGAGGHDQETQYF.

The chain carries TRBV9 and TRBJ2-7, with TRBD1 as a possible D gene (5 bases). V lost 0 bases and J 0 bases, leaving 10 bases between the germline ends. CDR1 is SGDLS, CDR2 YYNGEE, per germline. This CDR3 comprises 15 residues. The DNA of the CDR3 is TGTGCCAGCAGCGTAGGTGCGACAGTCTCCTACGAGCAGTACTTC. Translation gives CASSVGATVSYEQYF.

The chain links TRBV6-2 or TRBV6-3 to TRBJ2-1; 8 bases agree with TRBD1. Per germline, CDR1 MNHEY and CDR2 SVGEGT. There are 12 residues in the CDR3. V lost 5 bases and J lost 9; bases outside the gene matches: 3. As DNA, the CDR3 is TGTGCCAGCAGTCAGGGGGCAGGTGAGCAGTTCTTC. Amino acid sequence: CASSQGAGEQFF.

This clone was recorded only once. The chain's CDR3 is CASSDKQGNYGYTF. The CDR3 bases are TGTGCCAGCAGCGACAAACAGGGGAACTATGGCTACACCTTC. This sequence joins TRBV11-2 and TRBJ1-2, with TRBD1 matching over 7 bases. The germline gives CDR1 SGHAT, CDR2 FQNNGV. The CDR3 is 14 residues long. The trim removed 5 bases at V and 2 bases at J, leaving 5 bases unmatched.